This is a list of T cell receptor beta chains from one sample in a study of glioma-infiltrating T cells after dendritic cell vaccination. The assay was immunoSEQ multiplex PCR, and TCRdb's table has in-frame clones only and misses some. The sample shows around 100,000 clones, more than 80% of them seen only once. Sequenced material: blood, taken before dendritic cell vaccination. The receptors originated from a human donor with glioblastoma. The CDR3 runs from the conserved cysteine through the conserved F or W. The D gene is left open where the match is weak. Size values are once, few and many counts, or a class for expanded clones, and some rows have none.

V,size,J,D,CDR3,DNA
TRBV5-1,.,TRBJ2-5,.,CASSLDRQETQYF,TGCGCCAGCAGCTTGGACAGGCAAGAGACCCAGTACTTC
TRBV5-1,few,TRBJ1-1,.,CASSLDEGGLNTEAFF,TGCGCCAGCAGCTTGGATGAGGGGGGGTTGAACACTGAAGCTTTCTTT
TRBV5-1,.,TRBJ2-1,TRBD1,CASSTLVGDRAGNEQFF,TGCGCCAGCAGCACCCTGGTCGGGGACAGGGCGGGTAATGAGCAGTTCTTC
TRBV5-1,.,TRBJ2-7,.,CASSRGRGDHEQYF,TGCGCCAGCAGTCGTGGGCGGGGAGATCACGAGCAGTACTTC
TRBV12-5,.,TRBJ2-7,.,CASGLAGRTTSEYF,TGTGCTAGTGGTTTGGCCGGACGGACTACGAGCGAGTACTTC
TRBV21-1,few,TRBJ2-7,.,CASSVHREGRGEQYF,TGTGCCAGCAGCGTTCACAGGGAAGGCAGAGGCGAGCAGTACTTC
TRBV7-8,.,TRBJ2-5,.,CASSLVSGWRQQETQYF,TGTGCCAGCAGCTTAGTGTCTGGGTGGCGACAACAAGAGACCCAGTACTTC
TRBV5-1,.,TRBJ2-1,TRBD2,CASRLAEYNEQFF,TGCGCCAGCAGACTAGCGGAGTACAATGAGCAGTTCTTC
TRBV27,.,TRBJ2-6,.,CASSSFSGANVLTF,TGTGCCAGCAGTTCATTCTCTGGGGCCAACGTCCTGACTTTC
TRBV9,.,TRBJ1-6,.,CASSVGLYGEPPLHF,TGTGCCAGCAGCGTGGGTCTCTACGGAGAACCACCCCTCCACTTT
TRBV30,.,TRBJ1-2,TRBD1,CAWSPPDRDYGYTF,TGTGCCTGGAGTCCCCCCGACAGGGACTATGGCTACACCTTC
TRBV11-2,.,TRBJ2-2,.,CASSLSGVVGELFF,TGTGCCAGCAGCTTATCGGGGGTGGTCGGGGAGCTGTTTTTT
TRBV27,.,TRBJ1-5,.,CASPSGQKLNQPQHF,TGTGCCAGCCCTAGCGGACAGAAACTCAATCAGCCCCAGCATTTT
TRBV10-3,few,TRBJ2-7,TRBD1,CAISEPMTGSPYEQYF,TGTGCCATCAGTGAGCCGATGACAGGGTCCCCCTACGAGCAGTACTTC
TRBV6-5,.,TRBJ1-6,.,CASRLTGTINSPLHF,TGTGCCAGCAGGCTGACAGGAACTATCAATTCACCCCTCCACTTT
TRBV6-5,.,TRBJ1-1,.,CASSYSGGEDTEAFF,TGTGCCAGCAGTTACTCGGGGGGGGAGGACACTGAAGCTTTCTTT
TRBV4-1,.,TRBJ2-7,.,CASSQEGRDGGYEQYF,TGCGCCAGCAGCCAAGAGGGCCGGGACGGGGGCTACGAGCAGTACTTC
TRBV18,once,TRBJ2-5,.,CASSPGVNREIQYF,TGTGCCAGCTCACCAGGGGTGAATCGGGAGATCCAGTACTTC
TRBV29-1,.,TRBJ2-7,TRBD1,CSVRGGTGDSYEQYF,TGCAGCGTTCGGGGCGGGACAGGCGATTCCTACGAGCAGTACTTC
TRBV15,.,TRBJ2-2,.,CATSVRASGELFF,TGTGCCACCAGCGTACGCGCTTCCGGGGAGCTGTTTTTT
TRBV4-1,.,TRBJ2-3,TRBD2,CASSHELAGTITDTQYF,TGCGCCAGCAGCCACGAACTAGCGGGGACTATCACAGATACGCAGTATTTT
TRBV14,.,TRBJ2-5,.,CASSLNFQETQYF,TGTGCCAGCAGCCTAAATTTCCAAGAGACCCAGTACTTC
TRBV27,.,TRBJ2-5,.,CASSLSRGQETQYF,TGTGCCAGCAGTTTAAGCAGGGGTCAGGAGACCCAGTACTTC
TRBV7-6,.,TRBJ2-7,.,CASSLGGGEQYF,TGTGCCAGCAGCTTGGGAGGGGGCGAGCAGTACTTC
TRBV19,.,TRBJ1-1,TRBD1,CASRTTGAADTEAFF,TGTGCCAGTAGGACGACAGGGGCCGCTGACACTGAAGCTTTCTTT
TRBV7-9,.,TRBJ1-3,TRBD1,CASSSPGQYSGNTIYF,TGTGCCAGCAGCTCTCCGGGACAGTACTCTGGAAACACCATATATTTT
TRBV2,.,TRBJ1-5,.,CASSAGASYQPQHF,TGTGCCAGCAGCGCAGGGGCCTCCTATCAGCCCCAGCATTTT
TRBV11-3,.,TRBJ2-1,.,CASSLDAAYNEQFF,TGTGCCAGCAGCTTAGATGCAGCCTACAATGAGCAGTTCTTC